This section outlines one T cell receptor (beta chain) sequence together with its context. What it binds is not known. Using RNA template, CDR3s of TCR alpha and beta were amplified with iRepertoire arm-PCR. TCRdb recomputed calls from the multiplex PCR reads with MiXCR, one row per CDR3 protein. The sample yields some 93,000 distinct CDR3 sequences, roughly 37% seen once. This specimen comes from a study of glioma-infiltrating T cells. Study-wide results and limits: Very few CDR3 sequences were shared between tissue and blood.

The CDR3 runs 14 residues. From germline, CDR1 is SQVTM and CDR2 ANQGSEA. Specimen: glioma tissue, nonneoplastic brain tissue, or PBMCs (not recorded which). The chain is built from TRBV29-1 and TRBJ2-3; D not resolved. The J call is doubtful: the DNA matches TRBJ1-5 better. The sequence derives from a human donor with low-grade glioma or glioblastoma, undergoing nonglioma brain surgery, or in good health (not recorded which). The CDR3 coding sequence is TGCAGCGTTGATTTTTGGGCTAGCCCAGATACGCAGCATTTT. Translating gives CSVDFWASPDTQHF.